A single sample is the source of the 24 T cell receptor beta chains below, sequenced in a study of beta chain features in type 1 diabetes. The whole isolated RNA underwent reverse transcription, so sequencing captured expressed TCRB transcripts. Produced via immunoSEQ multiplex PCR; TCRdb's table is partial and in-frame only. The sample contains 390,000 or so clones, roughly 13% of which appear only once. Sequencing was done on a sample of naive CD4+ T cells from blood. These receptors came from a man aged 25-45 years in good health.

V and J are TRBV7-8 and TRBJ2-7; TRBD2 matches 7 bases. This CDR3 region has 15 residues. After removal of 6 bases from V and 1 base from J, the junction contained 9 bases not matched to a gene. CDR1 is SGHVS and CDR2 is FQNEAQ in the germline V gene. The CDR3 reads CASRSGRLTSYEQYF. The CDR3 coding sequence is TGTGCCAGCAGATCCGGGAGGTTGACATCCTACGAGCAGTACTTC.

The J gene is TRBJ2-4, the V gene TRBV29-1; maybe TRBD2 (6 bases). The CDR3 runs to 14 residues. V was pared by 5 bases and J by 0 bases, with 11 bases between. Germline V CDR1 and CDR2: SQVTM, ANQGSEA. The CDR3 region is CSVSVGLAKNIQYF. Here the CDR3 DNA reads TGCAGCGTTTCAGTGGGACTAGCCAAAAACATTCAGTACTTC.

This clone was seen only a few times. The V call is TRBV11-1, the J call TRBJ2-1; 12 bases are shared with TRBD2. The CDR3 is made up of 17 amino acids. With 6 bases clipped from V and 1 base from J, the junction kept 7 bases outside the gene matches. CDR1 and CDR2 from the germline V gene are SGHAT and FQDESV (reference sequence). The CDR3 region has the DNA TGTGCCAGCAGAATCTGGACTAGCGGGATATCCTACAATGAGCAGTTCTTC. This translates into CASRIWTSGISYNEQFF.

In its sample, this clone was seen a few times. The chain joins TRBV5-6 to TRBJ2-3; TRBD2 agrees at 7 bases. CDR1 and CDR2 from the germline V gene are SGHDT and YYEEEE. The CDR3 is made up of 15 amino acids. The V segment lost 2 bases and the J segment 6 bases; nucleotides outside the gene matches: 9. Here the CDR3 reads CASSFRAGLRDTQYF. CDR3 nucleotide sequence: TGTGCCAGCAGCTTTAGAGCGGGGCTCAGGGATACGCAGTATTTT.

The chain couples TRBV5-1 to TRBJ2-5; the D gene could be TRBD1 or TRBD2 (5 bases each). Per germline, CDR1 SGHRS and CDR2 YFSETQ. The CDR3 runs to 14 residues. Trimming cost V 4 bases and J 9 bases, with 19 bases left between them. The CDR3 protein is CASSGSGTPRSQYF. CDR3 DNA: TGCGCCAGCAGCGGTTCCGGGACCCCCCGGTCCCAGTACTTC.

This chain uses TRBV6-5 with TRBJ1-2, with no clear D. Per the germline V gene, CDR1 is MNHEY and CDR2 is SVGAGI. CDR3 size: 15 residues. V was shortened by 7 bases and J by 1 base, with 16 bases between the two germline ends. The CDR3: CASTLYPGGNYGYTF. The CDR3 nucleotides are TGTGCCAGCACCTTATACCCAGGCGGTAACTATGGCTACACCTTC.

The CDR3 here is CASSQDRGSPTDTQYF. The DNA of the CDR3 is TGTGCCAGCAGCCAAGATCGCGGCAGTCCCACAGATACGCAGTATTTT. The gene calls are TRBV14 and TRBJ2-3; D remains unclear. The length of the CDR3 is 16 residues. The V gene lost 0 bases and the J gene lost 2 bases, with 12 bases spanning the gap. The V gene's germline CDR1 is SGHDN and CDR2 FVKESK.

In this sample, this clone turned up a few times. The chain combines TRBV25-1 with TRBJ1-2; D is unresolved. CDR3 size: 12 residues. Germline CDR1 is MGHDK and CDR2 is SYGVNS. V was cut by 7 bases and J by 4 bases, with 10 bases left in between. In nucleotides, the CDR3 is TGTGCCAGCAATGAGGGTGCCTATGGCTACACCTTC. This gives the protein CASNEGAYGYTF.

The table lists this clone with a few counts. The V gene is TRBV19, the J gene TRBJ2-3; 8 bases fit TRBD2. The V and J ends lost 7 bases and 2 bases, in that order; junction bases with no gene match: 5. CDR3 length: 14 amino acids. Germline V CDR1 and CDR2: LNHDA, SQIVND (reference sequence). In DNA form, the CDR3 reads TGTGCCAGTAAAACTAGCGGAGACACAGATACGCAGTATTTT. This translates into CASKTSGDTDTQYF.

In this sample, this clone turned up a few times. V and J are TRBV28 and TRBJ2-5; D unresolved. CDR3 size: 14 residues. Germline V gene sequence: CDR1 MDHEN, CDR2 SYDVKM. V lost 0 bases and J 1 base, leaving 6 bases between the germline ends. The CDR3 sequence is CASSLWGSQETQYF. CDR3 DNA sequence: TGTGCCAGCAGTTTATGGGGATCCCAAGAGACCCAGTACTTC.

The chain combines TRBV11-2 with TRBJ2-3; 15 bases are shared with TRBD2. The germline CDR1 and CDR2 sequences are SGHAT and FQNNGV. The CDR3 length is 15 residues. Trimming at V came to 6 bases and at J to 9 bases, leaving 7 bases not matched to a gene. The CDR3 sequence is CASSRTSGGARTQYF. The CDR3 DNA follows: TGTGCCAGCAGTCGGACTAGCGGGGGGGCTCGGACGCAGTATTTT.

This clone was found a few times. The rearrangement joins TRBV11-2 to TRBJ2-7; 8 bases line up with TRBD2. This CDR3 is 16 amino acids long. V trimming: 0 bases; J trimming: 3 bases; junction bases outside the gene matches: 7. Looked up from germline, CDR1 is SGHAT and CDR2 is FQNNGV. The CDR3 protein is CASSLESGSGGYEQYF. As DNA, the CDR3 is TGTGCCAGCAGCTTAGAATCGGGAAGCGGGGGCTACGAGCAGTACTTC.

This clone was detected only a few times. The V gene is TRBV13, the J gene TRBJ2-5; unclear D gene. This CDR3 has 11 amino acids. V lost 2 bases and J 5 bases, leaving 3 bases between the germline ends. Germline values: CDR1 PRHDT, CDR2 FYEKMQ (reference sequence). CDR3 DNA: TGTGCCAGCAGCTTATCGGAGACCCAGTACTTC. This translates into CASSLSETQYF. The whole variable domain, filled in from reference TRBV13 and TRBJ2-5, reads AAGVIQSPRHLIKEKRETATLKCYPIPRHDTVYWYQQGPGQDPQFLISFYEKMQSDKGSIPDRFSAQQFSDYHSELNMSSLELGDSALYFCASSLSETQYFGPGTRLLVL.

This chain connects TRBV6-5 to TRBJ2-7; tentatively, D is TRBD1 (6 bases). With 5 bases removed from V and 6 bases from J, the gap between germline ends came to 11 bases. The V gene's germline CDR1 is MNHEY and CDR2 SVGAGI. This CDR3 contains 12 residues. CDR3 region: CASSGNRVEQYF. The DNA for the CDR3 is TGTGCCAGCAGTGGAAACAGGGTCGAGCAGTACTTC.

The chain recombines TRBV7-8 with TRBJ2-2; perhaps TRBD2 as D (6 bases). Germline V gene lookup returns CDR1 SGHVS and CDR2 FQNEAQ. The CDR3 contains 14 residues. V lost 0 bases to trimming and J lost 7 bases, with 9 bases between them. The CDR3 reads CASSLAGGVGELFF. The DNA for the CDR3 is TGTGCCAGCAGCTTAGCAGGAGGGGTCGGGGAGCTGTTTTTT.

This clone has just a few counts. The chain carries TRBV30 and TRBJ1-5, with 7 bases identical to TRBD1. Per the germline V gene, CDR1 is GTSNPN and CDR2 is SVGIG (reference sequence). The CDR3 runs to 17 residues. V trimming: 0 bases; J trimming: 0 bases; junction bases outside the gene matches: 8. CDR3 sequence (DNA): TGTGCCTGGAGTGTAGGTTGGACAGGAGATAGCAATCAGCCCCAGCATTTT. The encoded protein is CAWSVGWTGDSNQPQHF.

This clone was seen a handful of times. This sequence joins TRBV9 and TRBJ2-5; maybe TRBD1 (6 bases). Germline CDR1 and CDR2: SGDLS and YYNGEE. V gave up 2 bases and J gave up 5 bases, with 13 bases separating them. CDR3 length: 14 amino acids. CDR3 residues: CASSVSGVEETQYF. The CDR3 nucleotides read TGTGCCAGCAGCGTTTCAGGGGTGGAGGAGACCCAGTACTTC.

As regards this clone: Given a much more abundant clone one base away, this may be a read error. In the same sample, other DNA sequences code for this CDR3. CDR3 residues: CASSVGGTDTQYF. The DNA of the CDR3 is TGTGCCAGCAGCGTGGGTGGCACAGATACGCAGTATTTT. J is TRBJ2-3 and V is TRBV9; no clear D. The CDR3 runs 13 residues. Germline CDR1 SGDLS, CDR2 YYNGEE. V gave up 2 bases and J gave up 1 base, with 5 bases separating them.

The rearrangement links TRBV6-5 to TRBJ1-1, with D possibly being TRBD1 (5 bases). Germline-derived CDR1 and CDR2 are MNHEY and SVGAGI. The CDR3 contains 14 residues. V gave up 6 bases and J gave up 5 bases, with 16 bases separating them. The CDR3 bases are TGTGCCAGCAGGTCTCGTGGGGGGAAGACTGAAGCTTTCTTT. Its translation is CASRSRGGKTEAFF.

The V gene is TRBV14, the J gene TRBJ2-1; TRBD1 is a possible D gene (6 bases). The CDR3 has 18 residues. Germline assignment: CDR1 SGHDN and CDR2 FVKESK. V was shortened by 0 bases and J by 0 bases, with 15 bases between the two germline ends. The CDR3 DNA is TGTGCCAGCAGCCAAGATGCCCGAAGGGGGAGCTCCTACAATGAGCAGTTCTTC. This sequence encodes CASSQDARRGSSYNEQFF.

This clone turned up a few times. The CDR3 region has the DNA TGTGCCAGCAGCTTGGAGATTACCTTTGAGCAGTTCTTC. Translating it yields CASSLEITFEQFF. This chain joins TRBV7-3 and TRBJ2-1, with D uncertain. The germline V gene has CDR1 SGHTA and CDR2 FQGTGA. Trimming pared 3 bases from V and 9 bases from J, leaving 12 bases between. The CDR3 sequence is 13 residues long.

The gene calls are TRBV9 and TRBJ1-1; possibly TRBD1 for D (6 bases). Germline V gene sequence: CDR1 SGDLS, CDR2 YYNGEE. V was trimmed by 1 base and J by 1 base, leaving 14 bases between them. The CDR3 spans 16 residues. The CDR3 coding sequence is TGTGCCAGCAGCGTATTGCCGGGGGGCTCGAACACTGAAGCTTTCTTT. Protein product: CASSVLPGGSNTEAFF.

The chain links TRBV5-4 to TRBJ2-1, with TRBD2 matching 7 bases. This CDR3 is 13 amino acids long. Germline V gene data show CDR1 as SGHNT and CDR2 as YYREEE (reference sequence). Trimming took 4 bases from V and 5 from J; bases not matched to a gene: 3. The CDR3 loop reads CASSVGTNNEQFF. The CDR3 nucleotides read TGTGCCAGCAGCGTCGGGACTAACAATGAGCAGTTCTTC.

This chain joins TRBV5-1 and TRBJ2-7; D possibly matches TRBD1 or TRBD2 (6 bases each). V lost 5 bases and J lost 1, with 10 bases in between. Germline lookup yields CDR1 SGHRS and CDR2 YFSETQ. This CDR3 contains 13 residues. For the CDR3, the DNA is TGCGCCAGCAGGCGGGACATGTCCTACGAGCAGTACGTC. Protein: CASRRDMSYEQYV.